The clone carrying this T cell receptor (beta chain) came up once. Its antigen is not known. This entry comes from a study of T cell responses to AZD1222 COVID-19 vaccine. General study findings and limits: It should be noted that donors were predominantly white British and more often female, and clonal diversity was possibly underestimated.

Losses at the gene ends were 5 bases for V and 9 bases for J; bases not matched to a gene: 16. The CDR3 runs 16 residues. Germline V gene sequence: CDR1 MDHEN, CDR2 SYDVKM. TCRdb's copy holds only in-frame clones and misses some; the assay was immunoSEQ multiplex PCR. The table lists approximately 98,000 clones, 86% of them singletons. The chain uses TRBV28 and TRBJ1-5, with 7 bases matching TRBD1. The sample here was peripheral blood, taken on day 0 of AZD1222 vaccination. This TCR was recovered from an adult in good health. The CDR3 bases are TGTGCCAGCAGTAGCCTAGGACAGGCCCGGGGTCCGCCCCAGCATTTT. Protein product: CASSSLGQARGPPQHF.